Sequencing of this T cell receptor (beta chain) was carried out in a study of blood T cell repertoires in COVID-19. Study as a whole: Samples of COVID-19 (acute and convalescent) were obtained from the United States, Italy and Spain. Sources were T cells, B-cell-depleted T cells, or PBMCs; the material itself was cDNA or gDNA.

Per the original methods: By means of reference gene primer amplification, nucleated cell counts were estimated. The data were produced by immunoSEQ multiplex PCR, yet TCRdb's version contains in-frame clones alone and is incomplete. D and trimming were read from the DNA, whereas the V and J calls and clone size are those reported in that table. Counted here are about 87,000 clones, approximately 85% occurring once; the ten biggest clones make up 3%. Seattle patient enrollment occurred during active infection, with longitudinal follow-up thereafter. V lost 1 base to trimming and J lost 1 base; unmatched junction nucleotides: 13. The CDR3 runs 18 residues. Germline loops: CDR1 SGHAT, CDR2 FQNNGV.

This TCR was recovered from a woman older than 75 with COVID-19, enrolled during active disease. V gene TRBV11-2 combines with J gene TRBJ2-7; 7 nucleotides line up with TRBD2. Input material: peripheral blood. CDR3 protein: CASSLVGGGNAKSYEQYF. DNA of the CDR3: TGTGCCAGCAGCTTAGTAGGCGGGGGTAACGCCAAATCCTACGAGCAGTACTTC.